This T cell receptor (beta chain) was observed in a study of CD8 T cells in Susac syndrome. FACS enriched CD8+ TEMRA cells, while bulk CD8+ and CD4+ were negatively isolated. The RNA input was 0.5 to 1 ug, and it was reverse transcribed with random hexamers. Across 54 Vbeta and 13 Jbeta, immunoSEQ multiplex PCR amplified TCR beta CDR3. MiXCR, run by TCRdb on the immunoSEQ multiplex PCR reads, gives a single entry per CDR3 protein. This sample has over 350,000 distinct CDR3 sequences; about 85% occur once, and the top ten carry about 0.12%. Germline V CDR1 and CDR2: DFQATT, SNEGSKA (reference sequence). V dropped 7 bases and J dropped 8; count of bases not matched to a gene: 7. The CDR3 has 12 residues.

The chain carries TRBV20-1 and TRBJ2-1; 8 bases agree with TRBD2. Sequencing was carried out using CD8+ T cells from PBMCs. This receptor was obtained from a human donor with multiple sclerosis. CDR3 region: CSGAGEPYEQFF. The CDR3 DNA reads as TGCAGTGGAGCGGGGGAGCCTTATGAGCAGTTCTTC.